Shown below are 20 T cell receptor beta chains from a single sample sequenced in a study of T cell repertoires in cytomegalovirus infection. These receptors' antigens are unknown. Each CDR3 protein gets one entry after TCRdb re-called the reads with MiXCR. This table has approximately 120,000 distinct CDR3 sequences, around 30% appearing once. This specimen was CD8+ T cells from cultured PBMCs, taken from culture after CMV antigen stimulation. The receptors were gathered from a human donor in good health (CMV status not recorded). Some clones in this sample may be carry-over from other donors' samples.

This chain connects TRBV20-1 to TRBJ2-7, with a weak D call TRBD1 (6 bases). CDR1 is DFQATT and CDR2 is SNEGSKA in the germline V gene (reference sequence). CDR3 length: 11 amino acids. The ends were cut back, 5 bases at V and 2 bases at J, with 7 bases in the middle. CDR3 amino acids: CSAGQPYEQYF. The CDR3 region has the DNA TGCAGTGCTGGACAGCCCTACGAGCAGTACTTC.

The rearrangement uses TRBV29-1 and TRBJ2-4; tentative D call: TRBD2 (7 bases). The CDR3 consists of 17 residues. The germline V gene encodes CDR1 SQVTM and CDR2 ANQGSEA. The V end lost 8 bases, the J end lost 0 bases, and 23 bases lay between the germline ends. The DNA for the CDR3 is TGCAGCCCCGAAGGGGGGGACCCCTTAGGAGCCAAAAACATTCAGTACTTC. This sequence encodes CSPEGGDPLGAKNIQYF.

The sample holds a few counts of this clonotype. The chain employs TRBV7-9 and TRBJ2-1; TRBD1 agrees at 7 bases. Germline V CDR1 and CDR2: SEHNR, FQNEAQ (reference sequence). Trimming cost V 0 bases and J 7 bases; bases outside gene matches: 9. This CDR3 is 16 amino acids long. The CDR3 is CASSLAAGGSGNEQFF. The CDR3 nucleotides read TGTGCCAGCAGCTTAGCGGCAGGGGGAAGTGGAAATGAGCAGTTCTTC.

The chain uses TRBV27 and TRBJ2-5, with D unclear. The CDR3 extends over 15 amino acids. Germline V gene lookup returns CDR1 MNHEY and CDR2 SMNVEV (reference sequence). With 0 bases removed from V and 5 bases from J, the gap between germline ends came to 13 bases. CDR3 region: CASSLSNTPVETQYF. The CDR3 DNA reads as TGTGCCAGCAGTTTATCGAACACCCCGGTGGAGACCCAGTACTTC.

V and J are TRBV20-1 and TRBJ1-1; D remains ambiguous. V lost 0 bases, J lost 1 base, and 9 bases lay in between. Looked up from germline, CDR1 is DFQATT and CDR2 is SNEGSKA (reference sequence). The CDR3 consists of 14 residues. The CDR3 protein is CSARDQVGNTEAFF. CDR3 in DNA: TGCAGTGCTAGAGATCAGGTGGGGAACACTGAAGCTTTCTTT.

This chain joins TRBV12-3 or TRBV12-4 and TRBJ1-1; D gene uncertain. V lost 5 bases, J lost 0 bases, and 13 bases lay in between. The CDR3 extends over 15 amino acids. CDR3 nucleotides: TGTGCCAGCAGTCCATCTCAACTCATGAACACTGAAGCTTTCTTT. Its translation is CASSPSQLMNTEAFF.

The chain employs TRBV6-6 and TRBJ1-3, with 9 bases aligning to TRBD1. V trimming: 0 bases; J trimming: 0 bases; junction bases outside the gene matches: 6. CDR1 MNHNY and CDR2 SVGAGI come from the germline V gene (reference sequence). The CDR3 has 18 amino acids. The CDR3 spells CASSYSRDRAHSGNTIYF. DNA of the CDR3: TGTGCCAGCAGTTACTCCCGGGACAGGGCCCACTCTGGAAACACCATATATTTT.

CDR3 nucleotides: TGTGCCAGCAGCGGACTAGCGGGGTCCACAGATACGCAGTATTTT. It encodes CASSGLAGSTDTQYF. This rearrangement joins TRBV9 to TRBJ2-3, with 11 bases identical to TRBD2. This CDR3 contains 15 residues. The V segment lost 3 bases and the J segment 2 bases; nucleotides outside the gene matches: 2. CDR1 SGDLS and CDR2 YYNGEE come from the germline V gene.

This clonotype was observed a handful of times. This chain connects TRBV9 to TRBJ1-1; D is unclear. The CDR3 has 16 residues. Germline V lookup: CDR1 SGDLS, CDR2 YYNGEE. V gave up 3 bases and J gave up 1 base, with 16 bases separating them. Written as DNA, the CDR3 is TGTGCCAGCAGCGCCCGGCCTTCCCTGCCGAACACTGAAGCTTTCTTT. This translates into CASSARPSLPNTEAFF.

The chain couples TRBV6-5 to TRBJ1-6; no clear D. V was clipped by 6 bases and J by 0 bases, with 9 bases between them. The V gene's germline CDR1 is MNHEY and CDR2 SVGAGI. This CDR3 has 15 residues. The DNA for the CDR3 is TGTGCCAGCAGCCTACGCAGCTCCTATAATTCACCCCTCCACTTT. Its protein is CASSLRSSYNSPLHF.

This rearrangement joins TRBV4-3 to TRBJ2-4; TRBD1 is a possible D gene (5 bases). This CDR3 is 14 amino acids long. Germline loops: CDR1 LGHNA, CDR2 YSLEER. V dropped 0 bases and J dropped 8 bases, with 11 bases sitting between them. CDR3 sequence reads: CASSQDRVNDIQYF. In DNA, the CDR3 is TGCGCCAGCAGCCAAGACAGGGTAAATGACATTCAGTACTTC.

The chain joins TRBV7-2 to TRBJ2-1, with 7 bases that match TRBD2. V lost 4 bases to trimming and J lost 10 bases; unmatched junction nucleotides: 13. The germline gives CDR1 SGHTA, CDR2 FQGNSA. The CDR3 extends over 15 amino acids. This CDR3 is CASSSLRGSNSEQFF. DNA of the CDR3: TGTGCCAGCAGCTCGCTGCGGGGGAGCAATTCGGAGCAGTTCTTC.

V usage is TRBV5-5 and J usage is TRBJ2-2; D remains ambiguous. Trimming stripped 0 bases from V and 1 base from J, with 10 bases between. Per germline, CDR1 SGHKS and CDR2 YYEKEE (reference sequence). The CDR3 spans 16 residues. This chain's CDR3 is CASSLGWTENTGELFF. Written as DNA, the CDR3 is TGTGCCAGCAGCTTGGGTTGGACGGAGAACACCGGGGAGCTGTTTTTT.

The V and J genes are TRBV18 and TRBJ1-2; D may be TRBD1 (6 bases). CDR1 is KGHSH, CDR2 LQKENI, per germline. This CDR3 spans 15 amino acids. V gave up 1 base and J gave up 2 bases, with 11 bases separating them. DNA of the CDR3: TGTGCCAGCTCACCACACCCGGACAGCAACTATGGCTACACCTTC. Amino acids: CASSPHPDSNYGYTF. The variable domain in full, completed from reference TRBV18 and TRBJ1-2, reads NAGVMQNPRHLVRRRGQEARLRCSPMKGHSHVYWYRQLPEEGLKFMVYLQKENIIDESGMPKERFSAEFPKEGPSILRIQQVVRGDSAAYFCASSPHPDSNYGYTFGSGTRLTVV.

V gene TRBV10-3 combines with J gene TRBJ1-1, with 7 bases aligning to TRBD1. The CDR3 consists of 15 residues. CDR1 ENHRY and CDR2 SYGVKD come from the germline V gene. With V trimmed by 2 bases and J by 1 base, 4 bases remained unmatched. Here the CDR3 DNA reads TGTGCCATCAGTGAGCCGACAGGGACGAACACTGAAGCTTTCTTT. Its protein is CAISEPTGTNTEAFF.

The chain has TRBV4-1 and TRBJ2-1, with D uncertain. Germline V CDR1 and CDR2: MGHRA, YSYEKL. The CDR3 length is 16 residues. V was shortened by 1 base and J by 0 bases, with 10 bases between the two germline ends. The CDR3 nucleotides read TGCGCCAGCAGCCAAGCCACATGCAGCTCCTACAATGAGCAGTTCTTC. Translated: CASSQATCSSYNEQFF.

The V call is TRBV7-9, the J call TRBJ2-7, with D hard to call. The CDR3 consists of 16 residues. V lost 5 bases to trimming and J lost 1 base, with 18 bases between them. Germline loops: CDR1 SEHNR, CDR2 FQNEAQ (reference sequence). The CDR3 sequence: CASSPTGYIGSYEQYF. CDR3 nucleotides: TGTGCCAGCAGCCCCACCGGGTATATCGGGTCCTACGAGCAGTACTTC.

The chain links TRBV10-3 to TRBJ2-2, with D perhaps matching TRBD1 (6 bases). The germline gives CDR1 ENHRY, CDR2 SYGVKD. V lost 2 bases to trimming and J lost 4 bases, with 14 bases between them. CDR3 length: 16 residues. Written as DNA, the CDR3 is TGTGCCATCAGTGAGACAGGGATAGCGACCACCGGGGAGCTGTTTTTT. Its translation is CAISETGIATTGELFF.

This clonotype was seen more than once but under ten times. The chain combines TRBV20-1 with TRBJ2-4; the D is unclear. Looked up from germline, CDR1 is DFQATT and CDR2 is SNEGSKA (reference sequence). With 3 bases removed from V and 0 bases from J, the gap between germline ends came to 9 bases. CDR3 length: 14 residues. CDR3 bases: TGCAGTGCTAGCCGCCAACTAGCCAAAAACATTCAGTACTTC. Translating gives CSASRQLAKNIQYF.

The count of this clonotype is one. The chain couples TRBV11-2 to TRBJ1-4; TRBD1 matches 7 bases. Germline CDR1 is SGHAT and CDR2 is FQNNGV. This CDR3 has 15 amino acids. The junction had 9 bases not matched to a gene; V was cut back by 4 bases and J by 7 bases. CDR3 residues: CASSSNRGGIEKLFF. DNA of the CDR3: TGTGCCAGCAGCTCCAACAGGGGAGGGATTGAAAAACTGTTTTTT.